Shown below are 11 T cell receptor beta chains from a single sample sequenced in a study of blood T cell repertoires in COVID-19. Clones were sequenced by immunoSEQ multiplex PCR, and TCRdb holds only the in-frame ones, with some missing. The sample includes some 66,000 clones, around 93% of them seen just once. Sequenced material: peripheral blood. Receptors originate from a human donor in a cohort sampled during active COVID-19.

Only one count was recorded for this clone. J is TRBJ1-1 and V is TRBV4-2; tentatively, D is TRBD1 (6 bases). The V and J ends lost 0 bases and 6 bases respectively, with 26 bases between them. CDR3 length equals 19 residues. Germline CDR1 LGHNA, CDR2 YNFKEQ. CDR3 loop: CASSQDPLRGRRSGAEAFF. The CDR3 nucleotides are TGTGCCAGCAGCCAAGATCCCCTCAGGGGACGGAGGTCAGGGGCTGAAGCTTTCTTT.

The V and J genes are TRBV29-1 and TRBJ2-1; TRBD1 matches 9 bases. The ends lost 4 bases at V and 5 bases at J; junction bases unmatched: 3. Germline CDR1 and CDR2: SQVTM and ANQGSEA. The CDR3 is made up of 13 amino acids. The CDR3 bases are TGCAGCGTTGGAAGGACAGGGGACAATGAGCAGTTCTTC. It is translated as CSVGRTGDNEQFF.

The rearrangement joins TRBV18 to TRBJ2-7, with a possible D match to TRBD2 (5 bases). Trimming removed 0 bases from V and 1 base from J, with 16 bases in between. In germline, CDR1 is KGHSH, CDR2 LQKENI. The CDR3 consists of 17 residues. The CDR3 sequence is CASSPPRRPSGSYEQYF. The CDR3 DNA reads TGTGCCAGCTCACCACCGCGAAGGCCTTCGGGGTCCTACGAGCAGTACTTC. Looking up the rest from reference TRBV18 and TRBJ2-7 gives the full variable domain: NAGVMQNPRHLVRRRGQEARLRCSPMKGHSHVYWYRQLPEEGLKFMVYLQKENIIDESGMPKERFSAEFPKEGPSILRIQQVVRGDSAAYFCASSPPRRPSGSYEQYFGPGTRLTVT.

The gene calls are TRBV7-2 and TRBJ2-5; the match to TRBD2 covers 7 bases. J gave up 5 bases and V 6 bases, and 6 bases lay outside the gene matches. The germline gives CDR1 SGHTA, CDR2 FQGNSA. The CDR3 is 13 amino acids. The CDR3 protein is CASSVGGEETQYF. In nucleotides, the CDR3 is TGTGCCAGCAGTGTTGGGGGGGAGGAGACCCAGTACTTC.

The V and J genes are TRBV9 and TRBJ1-1; unclear D gene. Germline V gives CDR1 SGDLS, CDR2 YYNGEE. This CDR3 is built from 14 residues. Between the trimmed V and J ends, which lost 3 bases and 4 bases, there was a span of 13 bases. Here the CDR3 reads CASSDSRGSTEAFF. CDR3 bases: TGTGCCAGCAGCGACTCCCGTGGTTCCACTGAAGCTTTCTTT.

This clone was counted between two and nine times. The chain uses TRBV27 and TRBJ2-2; 11 bases map to TRBD2. This CDR3 region has 17 residues. From germline, CDR1 is MNHEY and CDR2 SMNVEV (reference sequence). V shed 3 bases and J 2 bases; nucleotides not matched to a gene: 5. The CDR3 DNA reads TGTGCCAGCAGTTTTATTAGCGGGAGGGTTAACACCGGGGAGCTGTTTTTT. Its translation: CASSFISGRVNTGELFF.

V and J are TRBV15 and TRBJ1-1, with 7 bases fitting TRBD1. The CDR3 extends over 14 amino acids. Per germline, CDR1 LNHNV and CDR2 YYDKDF (reference sequence). V lost 8 bases, J lost 5 bases, and 11 bases stayed unmatched. The CDR3 is CATEGQPEGTEAFF. CDR3 nucleotide sequence: TGTGCCACCGAGGGACAGCCCGAGGGGACTGAAGCTTTCTTT.

The chain couples TRBV29-1 to TRBJ2-1; possible D gene TRBD2, 6 bases. CDR3 length: 15 residues. Trimming left V 6 bases short and J 4 bases short, with 19 bases between. CDR1 is SQVTM and CDR2 is ANQGSEA in the germline V gene. This CDR3 is CSVLRDSFLYNEQFF. CDR3 coding DNA: TGCAGCGTGCTTCGGGACTCGTTCCTGTACAATGAGCAGTTCTTC.

This chain joins TRBV5-1 and TRBJ2-3, with D possibly TRBD2 on 5 matching bases. The germline gives CDR1 SGHRS, CDR2 YFSETQ. V lost 0 bases to trimming and J lost 8 bases, with 16 bases between them. The CDR3 has 15 amino acids. As DNA, the CDR3 is TGCGCCAGCAGCTTGGTTCCTCGGCCTGGAGGTACGCAGTATTTT. Amino acid sequence: CASSLVPRPGGTQYF.

The rearrangement links TRBV9 to TRBJ1-2; D possibly corresponds to TRBD1 (6 bases). Trimming left V 3 bases short and J 7 bases short, with 19 bases between. The germline V gene encodes CDR1 SGDLS and CDR2 YYNGEE. There are 15 residues in the CDR3. The CDR3: CASSAERTAKGGYTF. The CDR3 nucleotides are TGTGCCAGCAGCGCCGAACGGACAGCGAAAGGTGGCTACACCTTC.

The chain is built from TRBV11-2 and TRBJ2-3; D is possibly TRBD1 (5 bases). V was shortened by 7 bases and J by 2 bases, with 19 bases between the two germline ends. CDR3 length: 16 residues. CDR1 and CDR2 (germline): SGHAT, FQNNGV. The CDR3 is CASIRQSQGITDTQYF. As DNA, the CDR3 is TGTGCCAGCATCCGTCAATCGCAGGGCATCACAGATACGCAGTATTTT.